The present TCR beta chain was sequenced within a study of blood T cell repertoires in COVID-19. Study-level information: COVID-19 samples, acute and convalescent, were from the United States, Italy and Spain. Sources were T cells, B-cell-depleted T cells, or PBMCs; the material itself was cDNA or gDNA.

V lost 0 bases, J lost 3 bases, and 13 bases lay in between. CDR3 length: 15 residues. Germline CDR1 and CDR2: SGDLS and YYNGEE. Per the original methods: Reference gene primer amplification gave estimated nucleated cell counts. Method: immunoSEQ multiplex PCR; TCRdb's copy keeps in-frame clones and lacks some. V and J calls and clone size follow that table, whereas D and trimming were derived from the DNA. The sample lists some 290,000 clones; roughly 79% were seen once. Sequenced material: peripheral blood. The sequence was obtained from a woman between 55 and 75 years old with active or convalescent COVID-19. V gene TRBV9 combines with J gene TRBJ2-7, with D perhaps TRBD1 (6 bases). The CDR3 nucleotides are TGTGCCAGCAGCGTAGGGCCGGACAGTGACTACGAGCAGTACTTC. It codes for CASSVGPDSDYEQYF.